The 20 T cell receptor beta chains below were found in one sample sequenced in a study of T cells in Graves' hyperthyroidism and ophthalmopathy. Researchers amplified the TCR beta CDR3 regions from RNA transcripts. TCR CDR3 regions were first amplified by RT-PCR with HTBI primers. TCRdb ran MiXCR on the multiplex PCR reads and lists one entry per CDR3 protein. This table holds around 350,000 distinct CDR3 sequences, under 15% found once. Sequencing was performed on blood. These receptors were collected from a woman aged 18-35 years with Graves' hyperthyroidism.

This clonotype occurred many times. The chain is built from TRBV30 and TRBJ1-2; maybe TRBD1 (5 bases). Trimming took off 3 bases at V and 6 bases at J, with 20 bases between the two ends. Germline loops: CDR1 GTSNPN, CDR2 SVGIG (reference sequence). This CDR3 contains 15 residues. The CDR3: CAWRTRAGRLNGYTF. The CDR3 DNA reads TGTGCCTGGAGGACCCGGGCAGGGCGATTGAATGGCTACACCTTC.

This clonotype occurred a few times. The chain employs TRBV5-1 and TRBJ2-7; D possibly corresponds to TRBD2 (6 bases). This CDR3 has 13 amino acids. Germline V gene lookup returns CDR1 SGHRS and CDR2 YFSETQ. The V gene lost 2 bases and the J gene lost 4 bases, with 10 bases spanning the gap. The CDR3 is CASSLTSMYEQYF. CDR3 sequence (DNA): TGCGCCAGCAGCTTAACTAGCATGTACGAGCAGTACTTC. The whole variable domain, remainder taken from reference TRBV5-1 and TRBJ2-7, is KAGVTQTPRYLIKTRGQQVTLSCSPISGHRSVSWYQQTPGQGLQFLFEYFSETQRNKGNFPGRFSGRQFSNSRSEMNVSTLELGDSALYLCASSLTSMYEQYFGPGTRLTVT.

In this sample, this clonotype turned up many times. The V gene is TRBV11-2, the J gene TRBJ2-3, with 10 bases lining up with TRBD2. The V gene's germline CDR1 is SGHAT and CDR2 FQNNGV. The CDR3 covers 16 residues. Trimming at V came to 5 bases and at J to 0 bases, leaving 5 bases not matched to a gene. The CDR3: CASSPTSGVSTDTQYF. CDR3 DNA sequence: TGTGCCAGCAGCCCCACTAGCGGGGTTAGCACAGATACGCAGTATTTT.

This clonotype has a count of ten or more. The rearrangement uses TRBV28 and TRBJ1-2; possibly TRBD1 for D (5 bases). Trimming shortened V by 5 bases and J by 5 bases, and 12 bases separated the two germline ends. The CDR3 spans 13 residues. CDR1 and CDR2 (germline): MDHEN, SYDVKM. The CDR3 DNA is TGTGCCAGCAGTCCAGCGGGGACTTATGGCTACACCTTC. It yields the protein CASSPAGTYGYTF.

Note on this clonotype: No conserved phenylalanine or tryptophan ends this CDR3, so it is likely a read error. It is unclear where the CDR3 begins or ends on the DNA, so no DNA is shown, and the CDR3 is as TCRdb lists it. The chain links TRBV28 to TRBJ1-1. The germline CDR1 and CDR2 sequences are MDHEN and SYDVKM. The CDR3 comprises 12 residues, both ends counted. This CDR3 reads CASFDVNTEASL.

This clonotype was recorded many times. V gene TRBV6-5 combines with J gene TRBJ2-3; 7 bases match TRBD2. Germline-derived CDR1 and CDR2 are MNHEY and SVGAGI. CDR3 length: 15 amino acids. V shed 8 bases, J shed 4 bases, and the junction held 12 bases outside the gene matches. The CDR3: CASGGVRGLPDTQYF. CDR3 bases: TGTGCCAGCGGGGGGGTCCGCGGGCTACCAGATACGCAGTATTTT.

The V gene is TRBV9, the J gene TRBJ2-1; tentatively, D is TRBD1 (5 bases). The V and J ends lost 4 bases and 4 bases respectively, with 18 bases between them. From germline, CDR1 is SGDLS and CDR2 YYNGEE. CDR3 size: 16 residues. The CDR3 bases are TGTGCCAGCAGCCTTCCTGGGGCAGGCCCGTACAATGAGCAGTTCTTC. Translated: CASSLPGAGPYNEQFF.

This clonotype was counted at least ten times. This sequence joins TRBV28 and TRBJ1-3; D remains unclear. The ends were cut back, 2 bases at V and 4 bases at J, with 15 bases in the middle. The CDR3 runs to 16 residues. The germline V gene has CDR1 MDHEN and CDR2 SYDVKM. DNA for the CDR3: TGTGCCAGCAGTTTAGTCCGAGGGTTGCGAGGAAACACCATATATTTT. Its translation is CASSLVRGLRGNTIYF.

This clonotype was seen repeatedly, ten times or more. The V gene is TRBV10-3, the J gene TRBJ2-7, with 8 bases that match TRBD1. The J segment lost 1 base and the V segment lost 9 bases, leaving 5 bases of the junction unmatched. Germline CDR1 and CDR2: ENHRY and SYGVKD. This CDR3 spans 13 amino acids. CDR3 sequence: CAIRTGTSYEQYF. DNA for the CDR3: TGTGCCATACGGACAGGGACGTCCTACGAGCAGTACTTC.

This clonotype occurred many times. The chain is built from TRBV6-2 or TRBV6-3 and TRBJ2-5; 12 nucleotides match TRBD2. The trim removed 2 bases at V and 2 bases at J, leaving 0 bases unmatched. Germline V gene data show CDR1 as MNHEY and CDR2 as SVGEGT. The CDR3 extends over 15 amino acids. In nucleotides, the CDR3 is TGTGCCAGCAGTTACGGGACTAGCGGGCAAGAGACCCAGTACTTC. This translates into CASSYGTSGQETQYF.

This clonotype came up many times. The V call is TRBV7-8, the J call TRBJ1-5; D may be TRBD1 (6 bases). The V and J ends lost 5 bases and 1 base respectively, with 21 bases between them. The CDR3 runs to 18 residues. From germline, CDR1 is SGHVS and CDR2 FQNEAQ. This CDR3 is CASSPLGTGTSSNQPQHF. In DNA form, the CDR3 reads TGTGCCAGCAGCCCATTGGGCACAGGGACCTCAAGCAATCAGCCCCAGCATTTT.

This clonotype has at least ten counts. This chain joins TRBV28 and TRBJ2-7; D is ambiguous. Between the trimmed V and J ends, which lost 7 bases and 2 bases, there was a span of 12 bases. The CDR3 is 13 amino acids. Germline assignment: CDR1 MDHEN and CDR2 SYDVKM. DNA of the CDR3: TGTGCCAGCAACAAAGGGTGGCCCTACGAGCAGTACTTC. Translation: CASNKGWPYEQYF.

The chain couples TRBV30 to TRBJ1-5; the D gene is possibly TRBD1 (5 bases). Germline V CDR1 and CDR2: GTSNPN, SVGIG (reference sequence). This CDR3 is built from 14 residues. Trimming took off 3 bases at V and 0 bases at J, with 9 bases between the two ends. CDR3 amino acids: CAWSRAASNQPQHF. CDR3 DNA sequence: TGTGCCTGGAGCAGGGCGGCTAGCAATCAGCCCCAGCATTTT.

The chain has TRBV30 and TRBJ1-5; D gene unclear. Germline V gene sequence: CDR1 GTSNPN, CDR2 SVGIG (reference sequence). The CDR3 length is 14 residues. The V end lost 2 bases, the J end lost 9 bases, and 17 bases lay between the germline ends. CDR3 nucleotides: TGTGCCTGGAGTTCGGCGGCTCTAGATGGGCCCCAGCATTTT. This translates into CAWSSAALDGPQHF.

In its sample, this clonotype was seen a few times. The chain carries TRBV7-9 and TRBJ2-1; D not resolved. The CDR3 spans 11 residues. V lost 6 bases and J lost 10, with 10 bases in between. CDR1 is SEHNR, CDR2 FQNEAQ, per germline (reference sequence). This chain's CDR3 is CASSQGPEQFF. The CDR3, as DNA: TGTGCCAGCAGTCAAGGGCCAGAGCAGTTCTTC.

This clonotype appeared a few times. The CDR3 DNA follows: TGTGCCAGCAGCTTGTTAGAGACAGGGAGCACCGGGGAGCTGTTTTTT. It specifies CASSLLETGSTGELFF. The rearrangement links TRBV5-6 to TRBJ2-2; 7 positions agree with TRBD1. This CDR3 region has 16 residues. The V gene end was trimmed by 1 base and the J gene end by 4 bases; junction bases not matched to a gene: 7. CDR1 and CDR2 (germline): SGHDT, YYEEEE.

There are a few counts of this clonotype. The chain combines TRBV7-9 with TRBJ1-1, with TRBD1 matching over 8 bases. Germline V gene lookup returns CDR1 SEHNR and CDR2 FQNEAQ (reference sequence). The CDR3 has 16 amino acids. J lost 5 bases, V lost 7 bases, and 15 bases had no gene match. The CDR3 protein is CASNPYLDRVNTEAFF. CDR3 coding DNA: TGTGCCAGCAACCCCTACCTGGACAGGGTAAATACTGAAGCTTTCTTT.

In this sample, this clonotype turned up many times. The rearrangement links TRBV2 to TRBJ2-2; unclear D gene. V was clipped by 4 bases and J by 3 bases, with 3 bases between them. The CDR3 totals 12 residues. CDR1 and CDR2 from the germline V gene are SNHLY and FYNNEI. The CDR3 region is CASSAHTGELFF. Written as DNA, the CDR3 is TGTGCCAGCAGTGCCCACACCGGGGAGCTGTTTTTT.

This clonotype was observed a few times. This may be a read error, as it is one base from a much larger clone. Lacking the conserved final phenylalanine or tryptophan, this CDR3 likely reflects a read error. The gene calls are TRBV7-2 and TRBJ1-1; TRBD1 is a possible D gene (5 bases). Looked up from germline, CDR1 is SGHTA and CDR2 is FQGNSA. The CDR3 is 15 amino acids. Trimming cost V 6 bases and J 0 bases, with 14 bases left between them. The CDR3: CASSLGRQLNTEAFL. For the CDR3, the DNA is TGTGCCAGCAGTCTAGGACGACAGTTGAACACTGAAGCTTTCCTT.

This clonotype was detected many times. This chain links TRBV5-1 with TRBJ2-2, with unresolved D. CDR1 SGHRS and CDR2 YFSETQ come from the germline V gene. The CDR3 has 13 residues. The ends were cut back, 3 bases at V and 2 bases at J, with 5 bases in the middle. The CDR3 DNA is TGCGCCAGCAGCTCTTCTAACACCGGGGAGCTGTTTTTT. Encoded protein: CASSSSNTGELFF.